This section outlines one TCR beta chain sequence together with its context. Its target is not known. This sample stems from a study of T cells in localized non-small cell lung cancer. CDR3 length: 17 amino acids. With 3 bases clipped from V and 3 bases from J, the junction kept 9 bases outside the gene matches. Germline V gene sequence: CDR1 SGDLS, CDR2 YYNGEE. Points from the study as a whole: Because researchers sequenced only one region of the tumor, heterogeneity is still possible. Longer overall survival accompanied higher blood T cell density.

Clones were sequenced by immunoSEQ multiplex PCR, and TCRdb holds only the in-frame ones, with some missing. The sample includes fewer than 50,000 clones, about 80% of them seen just once. The clonotype comes from a man aged 40 to 75 with stage II lung adenocarcinoma. Sample: PBMCs, taken before any cancer treatment. The V call is TRBV9, the J call TRBJ2-2; 9 bases map to TRBD1. CDR3 sequence: CASSDPPGQGDTGELFF. In nucleotides, the CDR3 is TGTGCCAGCAGCGACCCTCCGGGACAGGGCGACACCGGGGAGCTGTTTTTT.